Following are 30 T cell receptor beta chains from one sample sequenced in a study of blood T cell repertoires in COVID-19. The assay was immunoSEQ multiplex PCR, and TCRdb's table has in-frame clones only and misses some. Of a few hundred thousand clones in the sample, about 90% are singletons; the top ten hold about 16%. Input material: PBMCs or T cells enriched from blood (not recorded which). The receptor source for this set is a man aged 30-40 years who had been exposed to COVID-19.

The chain combines TRBV15 with TRBJ1-1; 9 bases are a match to TRBD1. CDR1 and CDR2 from the germline V gene are LNHNV and YYDKDF (reference sequence). The CDR3 sequence is 13 residues long. V lost 10 bases to trimming and J lost 5 bases; unmatched junction nucleotides: 8. The CDR3 here is CAIETGGGTEAFF. CDR3 coding DNA: TGTGCCATCGAGACAGGGGGAGGTACTGAAGCTTTCTTT.

V and J are TRBV27 and TRBJ2-7, with 8 positions matching TRBD1. Germline V gives CDR1 MNHEY, CDR2 SMNVEV (reference sequence). The V and J ends lost 4 bases and 4 bases, in that order; junction bases with no gene match: 6. The CDR3 covers 14 residues. Here the CDR3 reads CASSSGGQGYEQYF. CDR3 in DNA: TGTGCCAGCAGTTCAGGGGGCCAAGGGTACGAGCAGTACTTC.

The chain joins TRBV5-5 to TRBJ2-1; D perhaps matches TRBD1 (5 bases). CDR3 size: 14 residues. V lost 4 bases to trimming and J lost 5 bases, with 13 bases between them. Germline V gene data show CDR1 as SGHKS and CDR2 as YYEKEE (reference sequence). CDR3 residues: CASSRPDRNNEQFF. CDR3 DNA sequence: TGTGCCAGCAGCCGCCCAGACAGAAACAATGAGCAGTTCTTC.

This rearrangement joins TRBV15 to TRBJ2-2; tentative D call: TRBD1 (5 bases). V lost 5 bases to trimming and J lost 7 bases, with 8 bases between them. The germline gives CDR1 LNHNV, CDR2 YYDKDF (reference sequence). CDR3 size: 12 residues. The CDR3 loop is CATSGHGGELFF. CDR3 nucleotides: TGTGCCACCAGCGGACATGGCGGGGAGCTGTTTTTT.

A few counts support this clone. The chain recombines TRBV19 with TRBJ1-1; D gene uncertain. Germline CDR1 reads LNHDA; CDR2 reads SQIVND (reference sequence). The CDR3 spans 12 residues. V lost 4 bases, J lost 3 bases, and 6 bases lay in between. CDR3 in DNA: TGTGCCAGTAGTACGGGGTACACTGAAGCTTTCTTT. This encodes CASSTGYTEAFF.

This clone was seen once. V usage is TRBV5-6 and J usage is TRBJ1-2, with 7 bases identical to TRBD1. The trim removed 4 bases at V and 7 bases at J, leaving 10 bases unmatched. CDR1 is SGHDT and CDR2 is YYEEEE in the germline V gene. CDR3 size: 14 residues. The CDR3 region has the DNA TGTGCCAGCAGCACCCGGGACAGTCTGGGTGGCTACACCTTC. Translation: CASSTRDSLGGYTF. The full variable domain, its missing parts supplied by reference TRBV5-6 and TRBJ1-2, is DAGVTQSPTHLIKTRGQQVTLRCSPKSGHDTVSWYQQALGQGPQFIFQYYEEEERQRGNFPDRFSGHQFPNYSSELNVNALLLGDSALYLCASSTRDSLGGYTFGSGTRLTVV.

The chain is built from TRBV12-3 or TRBV12-4 and TRBJ1-2, with a possible D match to TRBD1 (6 bases). V dropped 3 bases and J dropped 4 bases, with 9 bases sitting between them. The CDR3 is 13 amino acids. CDR3 nucleotide sequence: TGTGCCAGCAGTTTTACAGGGCCCTATGGCTACACCTTC. It is translated as CASSFTGPYGYTF.

This clone appeared once. J is TRBJ1-2 and V is TRBV2; possible D gene TRBD1, 6 bases. The CDR3 is 16 amino acids. Germline V gene sequence: CDR1 SNHLY, CDR2 FYNNEI. The ends were cut back, 3 bases at V and 0 bases at J, with 14 bases in the middle. In DNA form, the CDR3 reads TGTGCCAGCAGTGACCCCCGGACAGTGGCTAACTATGGCTACACCTTC. Translating it yields CASSDPRTVANYGYTF. Looking up the rest from reference TRBV2 and TRBJ1-2 gives the full variable domain: EPEVTQTPSHQVTQMGQEVILRCVPISNHLYFYWYRQILGQKVEFLVSFYNNEISEKSEIFDDQFSVERPDGSNFTLKIRSTKLEDSAMYFCASSDPRTVANYGYTFGSGTRLTVV.

V is TRBV19 and J is TRBJ1-6, with no clear D. Germline assignment: CDR1 LNHDA and CDR2 SQIVND (reference sequence). The CDR3 loop spans 14 amino acids. The ends were cut back, 0 bases at V and 7 bases at J, with 7 bases in the middle. CDR3 coding DNA: TGTGCCAGTAGTATAGAAGGCAGGAATTCACCCCTCCACTTT. It is translated as CASSIEGRNSPLHF.

In its sample, this clone was seen once. V and J are TRBV7-9 and TRBJ1-5; D possibly corresponds to TRBD1 (6 bases). The germline gives CDR1 SEHNR, CDR2 FQNEAQ (reference sequence). Trimming stripped 5 bases from V and 5 bases from J, with 16 bases between. This CDR3 is 15 amino acids long. CDR3 nucleotides: TGTGCCAGCAGCGGGAACAGGGCGAGGGATCAGCCCCAGCATTTT. Its protein product is CASSGNRARDQPQHF.

V and J are TRBV4-1 and TRBJ2-2, with TRBD2 identical over 11 bases. The CDR3 has 16 amino acids. CDR1 and CDR2 (germline): MGHRA, YSYEKL. V lost 1 base to trimming and J lost 5 bases; unmatched junction nucleotides: 3. CDR3 protein: CASSQGLAGGTGELFF. The CDR3 DNA sequence: TGCGCCAGCAGCCAAGGGCTAGCGGGGGGAACCGGGGAGCTGTTTTTT.

This clone appeared once. This chain uses TRBV5-4 with TRBJ2-2, with D possibly matching TRBD1 (5 bases). This CDR3 is 15 amino acids long. Germline CDR1 SGHNT, CDR2 YYREEE (reference sequence). The V end lost 0 bases, the J end lost 6 bases, and 12 bases lay between the germline ends. CDR3 in amino acids: CASSLESRGAGELFF. In DNA, the CDR3 is TGTGCCAGCAGCTTGGAATCTAGGGGTGCCGGGGAGCTGTTTTTT.

As concerns this clone: This sample also contains other DNA sequences that code for the same CDR3. The CDR3 here is CASSLGAGNSPLHF. In DNA form, the CDR3 reads TGTGCCAGCAGCTTAGGGGCAGGTAATTCACCCCTCCACTTT. The chain joins TRBV7-9 to TRBJ1-6; D ambiguous. In germline, CDR1 is SEHNR, CDR2 FQNEAQ (reference sequence). V gave up 1 base and J gave up 6 bases, with 7 bases separating them. The CDR3 runs to 14 residues.

The chain carries TRBV5-4 and TRBJ2-2, with a possible D match to TRBD1 (6 bases). From germline, CDR1 is SGHNT and CDR2 YYREEE (reference sequence). Trimming removed 1 base from V and 5 bases from J, with 12 bases in between. The CDR3 extends over 15 amino acids. The CDR3, as DNA: TGTGCCAGCAGCTTGAGGGGGTCGGGAACCGGGGAGCTGTTTTTT. Amino acid sequence: CASSLRGSGTGELFF.

This chain connects TRBV19 to TRBJ1-5; TRBD1 agrees at 7 bases. CDR1 and CDR2 from the germline V gene are LNHDA and SQIVND (reference sequence). Unmatched junction bases numbered 11, after V lost 8 bases and J lost 4 bases. The CDR3 spans 15 residues. The CDR3 DNA reads as TGTGCCAGTTTAAAACAGGGGTTGAATAATCAGCCCCAGCATTTT. It encodes CASLKQGLNNQPQHF.

The chain is built from TRBV10-3 and TRBJ2-7, with 12 bases fitting TRBD2. Germline CDR1 ENHRY, CDR2 SYGVKD. This CDR3 has 16 amino acids. V lost 0 bases, J lost 5 bases, and 5 bases stayed unmatched. The CDR3 sequence is CAISESRLAGANEQYF. The CDR3 DNA is TGTGCCATCAGTGAGTCTCGACTAGCGGGGGCTAACGAGCAGTACTTC.

The chain has TRBV15 and TRBJ1-1; D possibly corresponds to TRBD1 (6 bases). The CDR3 runs to 13 residues. Trimming left V 0 bases short and J 11 bases short, with 13 bases between. The germline gives CDR1 LNHNV, CDR2 YYDKDF (reference sequence). For the CDR3, the DNA is TGTGCCACCAGCAGAGAGGGGGCAGGACAGGCTTTCTTT. Translating gives CATSREGAGQAFF.

The chain carries TRBV3-1 (or the pseudogene TRBV3-2) and TRBJ2-7; TRBD1 matches at 7 bases. Germline V CDR1 and CDR2: LGHDT, YNNKEL (reference sequence). The J segment lost 5 bases and the V segment lost 4 bases, leaving 11 bases of the junction unmatched. This CDR3 spans 15 amino acids. CDR3 region: CASSPETGPWDEQYF. In DNA form, the CDR3 reads TGTGCCAGCAGCCCCGAGACAGGGCCCTGGGACGAGCAGTACTTC.

The chain links TRBV5-4 to TRBJ2-5; 12 nucleotides match TRBD2. The CDR3 contains 15 residues. V was clipped by 2 bases and J by 5 bases; unmatched bases: 4. The germline CDR1 and CDR2 sequences are SGHNT and YYREEE (reference sequence). The DNA for the CDR3 is TGTGCCAGCAGCTTCACTAGCGGGGGGTCTGAGACCCAGTACTTC. Amino acid sequence: CASSFTSGGSETQYF.

The V gene is TRBV9, the J gene TRBJ1-4, with D uncertain. From germline, CDR1 is SGDLS and CDR2 YYNGEE. This CDR3 is 14 amino acids long. V lost 1 base and J 11 bases, leaving 15 bases between the germline ends. CDR3 region: CASSVSHTPNKLFF. In DNA, the CDR3 is TGTGCCAGCAGCGTATCACATACCCCGAATAAACTGTTTTTT.

CDR3 sequence: CASSLAGGGPGEQFF. CDR3 nucleotides: TGTGCCAGCAGCTTGGCGGGCGGGGGCCCGGGTGAGCAGTTCTTC. The rearrangement joins TRBV5-4 to TRBJ2-1, with D possibly being TRBD2 (7 bases). Germline V lookup: CDR1 SGHNT, CDR2 YYREEE (reference sequence). Deletions cut 0 bases from V and 9 bases from J, with 16 bases between. The CDR3 spans 15 residues.

The gene calls are TRBV9 and TRBJ2-3; 13 positions match TRBD2. J was trimmed by 2 bases and V by 3 bases; bases with no gene match: 6. CDR1 SGDLS and CDR2 YYNGEE come from the germline V gene. The CDR3 is 17 amino acids. In DNA form, the CDR3 reads TGTGCCAGCAGCGCCGAACTAGCGGGGGGGCCCACAGATACGCAGTATTTT. It codes for CASSAELAGGPTDTQYF.

This clone was counted only a few times. The chain carries TRBV5-4 and TRBJ2-5; TRBD1 might be the D (5 bases). CDR1 is SGHNT, CDR2 YYREEE, per germline (reference sequence). The CDR3 runs to 12 residues. V was trimmed by 5 bases and J by 2 bases, leaving 7 bases between them. CDR3 sequence reads: CASRQDQETQYF. DNA of the CDR3: TGTGCCAGCAGACAGGATCAAGAGACCCAGTACTTC. The full variable domain, completed using reference TRBV5-4 and TRBJ2-5, is ETGVTQSPTHLIKTRGQQVTLRCSSQSGHNTVSWYQQALGQGPQFIFQYYREEENGRGNFPPRFSGLQFPNYSSELNVNALELDDSALYLCASRQDQETQYFGPGTRLLVL.

V usage is TRBV6-5 and J usage is TRBJ1-6; 9 nucleotides align to TRBD1. V lost 6 bases to trimming and J lost 10 bases; unmatched junction nucleotides: 7. The CDR3 consists of 14 residues. Germline-derived CDR1 and CDR2 are MNHEY and SVGAGI. The CDR3 loop reads CASSSDRGHSPLHF. The DNA for the CDR3 is TGTGCCAGCAGCTCGGACAGGGGACACTCACCCCTCCACTTT.

The CDR3 bases are TGTGCCAGCAGCTTAGTTCAAAGAGGATGGCCCCAGCATTTT. Translated, it gives CASSLVQRGWPQHF. The V call is TRBV7-2, the J call TRBJ1-5, with no clear D. V dropped 1 base and J dropped 9 bases, with 13 bases sitting between them. The length of the CDR3 is 14 residues. Germline V lookup: CDR1 SGHTA, CDR2 FQGNSA.

The rearrangement uses TRBV18 and TRBJ1-6; unclear D gene. The CDR3 is 16 amino acids. Germline V gene sequence: CDR1 KGHSH, CDR2 LQKENI. V lost 2 bases and J lost 6, with 14 bases in between. The CDR3 sequence: CASSPAQREINSPLHF. The CDR3 coding sequence is TGTGCCAGCTCACCAGCCCAGCGGGAAATTAATTCACCCCTCCACTTT.

The chain has TRBV6-2 or TRBV6-3 and TRBJ1-2, with D possibly matching TRBD1 (5 bases). Trimming removed 0 bases at V and 3 bases at J, with 11 bases between. CDR3 length equals 15 residues. From germline, CDR1 is MNHEY and CDR2 SVGEGT. In DNA, the CDR3 is TGTGCCAGCAGTTACTCGCGGGGGACCCACTATGGCTACACCTTC. Translation gives CASSYSRGTHYGYTF.

The rearrangement links TRBV4-1 to TRBJ1-1, with D unresolved. The CDR3 is made up of 13 amino acids. V was cut by 8 bases and J by 0 bases, with 10 bases left in between. Germline lookup yields CDR1 MGHRA and CDR2 YSYEKL. The CDR3 coding sequence is TGCGCCAGCGCACGAGAAATGAACACTGAAGCTTTCTTT. Its protein product is CASAREMNTEAFF.

This clone was seen only once. The genes are TRBV2 and TRBJ1-2; TRBD1 aligns across 8 bases. CDR1 and CDR2 from the germline V gene are SNHLY and FYNNEI. V gave up 3 bases and J gave up 9 bases; unmatched junction bases: 24. This CDR3 is built from 19 residues. CDR3 residues: CASSDLTQGGLRYSVRYTF. Here the CDR3 DNA reads TGTGCCAGCAGTGATCTGACACAGGGGGGATTGAGGTATTCTGTACGCTACACCTTC.

The rearrangement joins TRBV15 to TRBJ2-3, with 10 nucleotides matching TRBD1. CDR1 and CDR2 (germline): LNHNV, YYDKDF (reference sequence). The CDR3 has 14 residues. The ends lost 6 bases at V and 3 bases at J; junction bases unmatched: 3. The CDR3 is CATSWTGGTDTQYF. The CDR3 DNA is TGTGCCACCAGTTGGACAGGGGGTACAGATACGCAGTATTTT. Combining the CDR3 with reference TRBV15 and TRBJ2-3 gives the whole variable domain DAMVIQNPRYQVTQFGKPVTLSCSQTLNHNVMYWYQQKSSQAPKLLFHYYDKDFNNEADTPDNFQSRRPNTSFCFLDIRSPGLGDTAMYLCATSWTGGTDTQYFGPGTRLTVL.